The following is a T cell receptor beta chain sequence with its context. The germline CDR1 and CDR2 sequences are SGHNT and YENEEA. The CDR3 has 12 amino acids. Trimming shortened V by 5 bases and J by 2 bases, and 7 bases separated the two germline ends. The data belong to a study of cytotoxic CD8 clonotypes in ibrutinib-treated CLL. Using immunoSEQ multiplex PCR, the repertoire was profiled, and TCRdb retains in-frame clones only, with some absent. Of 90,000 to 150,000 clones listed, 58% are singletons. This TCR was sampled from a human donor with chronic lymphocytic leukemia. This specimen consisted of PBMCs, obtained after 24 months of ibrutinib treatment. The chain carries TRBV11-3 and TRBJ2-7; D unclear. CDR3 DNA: TGTGCCAGCAGCCAGTTTCCCTACGAGCAGTACTTC. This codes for CASSQFPYEQYF.